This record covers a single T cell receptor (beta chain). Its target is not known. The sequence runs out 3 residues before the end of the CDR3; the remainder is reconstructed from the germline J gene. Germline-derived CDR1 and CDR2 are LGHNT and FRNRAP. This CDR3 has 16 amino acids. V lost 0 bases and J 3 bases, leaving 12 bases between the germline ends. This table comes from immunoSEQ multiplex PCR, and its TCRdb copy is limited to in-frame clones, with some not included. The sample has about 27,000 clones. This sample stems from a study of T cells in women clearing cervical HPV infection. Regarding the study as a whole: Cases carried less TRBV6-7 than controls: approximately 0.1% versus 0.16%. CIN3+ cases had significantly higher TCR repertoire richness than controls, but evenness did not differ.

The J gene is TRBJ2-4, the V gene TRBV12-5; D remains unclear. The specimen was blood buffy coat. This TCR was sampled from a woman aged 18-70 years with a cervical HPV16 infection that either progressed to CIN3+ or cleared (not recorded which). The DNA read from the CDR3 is TGTGCTAGTGGTTTGGTAACCGGTCTCGACAAAAACATT. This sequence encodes CASGLVTGLDKNI. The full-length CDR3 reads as CASGLVTGLDKNIQYF. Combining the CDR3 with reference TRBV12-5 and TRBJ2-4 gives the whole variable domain DARVTQTPRHKVTEMGQEVTMRCQPILGHNTVFWYRQTMMQGLELLAYFRNRAPLDDSGMPKDRFSAEMPDATLATLKIQPSEPRDSAVYFCASGLVTGLDKNIQYFGAGTRLSVL.